This T cell receptor (beta chain) emerged from a study of T cells in Graves' hyperthyroidism and ophthalmopathy. The junction had 2 bases not matched to a gene; V was cut back by 1 base and J by 4 bases. Germline assignment: CDR1 SEHNR and CDR2 FQNEAQ (reference sequence). The CDR3 totals 14 residues. With a duration under 2 months, the hyperthyroidism was newly diagnosed in patients aged 18 to 65. TCR beta CDR3 region amplification was performed from RNA transcripts. Using the HTBI primer set, a first-round RT-PCR was run on the TCR CDR3. TCRdb passed the multiplex PCR reads through MiXCR, listing each CDR3 protein once. Of under 450,000 distinct CDR3 sequences listed, roughly 15% are singletons.

The sample taken for sequencing was blood. The chain recombines TRBV7-9 with TRBJ2-3; 7 bases map to TRBD1. The receptor was derived from a woman in her thirties with Graves' hyperthyroidism that later progressed to Graves' ophthalmopathy. The CDR3: CASSLEGAADTQYF. The CDR3 DNA reads TGTGCCAGCAGCTTAGAGGGGGCGGCAGATACGCAGTATTTT.